In this sample, the clone carrying this T cell receptor beta chain turned up many times. Its antigen remains unknown. Via MiXCR, TCRdb re-called the multiplex PCR reads, giving one row per CDR3 protein. Found here are a few hundred thousand distinct CDR3 sequences, less than 40% of them singletons; the top ten hold approximately 4%. The CDR3 is 13 residues long. Germline V gives CDR1 MGHRA, CDR2 YSYEKL. The V end lost 2 bases, the J end lost 5 bases, and 9 bases lay between the germline ends. These data come from a study of breast tumors, draining lymph nodes, adjacent tissues. Axillary draining lymph nodes of breast cancer patients supplied the node samples. Study-level points and caveats: Tumors had less TCR diversity than lymph nodes, more than nontumor tissue. That most tumor T cells come from lymph nodes remained unproven.

This sequence was found in a female donor with breast cancer. Some clones in this sample may be carry-over from other donors' samples. Input material: axillary lymph node tissue. The J gene is TRBJ2-5, the V gene TRBV4-1; a weak D match, TRBD2 (5 bases). CDR3 bases: TGCGCCAGCAGCCAAACCAGAGGGGAGACCCAGTACTTC. As protein: CASSQTRGETQYF.